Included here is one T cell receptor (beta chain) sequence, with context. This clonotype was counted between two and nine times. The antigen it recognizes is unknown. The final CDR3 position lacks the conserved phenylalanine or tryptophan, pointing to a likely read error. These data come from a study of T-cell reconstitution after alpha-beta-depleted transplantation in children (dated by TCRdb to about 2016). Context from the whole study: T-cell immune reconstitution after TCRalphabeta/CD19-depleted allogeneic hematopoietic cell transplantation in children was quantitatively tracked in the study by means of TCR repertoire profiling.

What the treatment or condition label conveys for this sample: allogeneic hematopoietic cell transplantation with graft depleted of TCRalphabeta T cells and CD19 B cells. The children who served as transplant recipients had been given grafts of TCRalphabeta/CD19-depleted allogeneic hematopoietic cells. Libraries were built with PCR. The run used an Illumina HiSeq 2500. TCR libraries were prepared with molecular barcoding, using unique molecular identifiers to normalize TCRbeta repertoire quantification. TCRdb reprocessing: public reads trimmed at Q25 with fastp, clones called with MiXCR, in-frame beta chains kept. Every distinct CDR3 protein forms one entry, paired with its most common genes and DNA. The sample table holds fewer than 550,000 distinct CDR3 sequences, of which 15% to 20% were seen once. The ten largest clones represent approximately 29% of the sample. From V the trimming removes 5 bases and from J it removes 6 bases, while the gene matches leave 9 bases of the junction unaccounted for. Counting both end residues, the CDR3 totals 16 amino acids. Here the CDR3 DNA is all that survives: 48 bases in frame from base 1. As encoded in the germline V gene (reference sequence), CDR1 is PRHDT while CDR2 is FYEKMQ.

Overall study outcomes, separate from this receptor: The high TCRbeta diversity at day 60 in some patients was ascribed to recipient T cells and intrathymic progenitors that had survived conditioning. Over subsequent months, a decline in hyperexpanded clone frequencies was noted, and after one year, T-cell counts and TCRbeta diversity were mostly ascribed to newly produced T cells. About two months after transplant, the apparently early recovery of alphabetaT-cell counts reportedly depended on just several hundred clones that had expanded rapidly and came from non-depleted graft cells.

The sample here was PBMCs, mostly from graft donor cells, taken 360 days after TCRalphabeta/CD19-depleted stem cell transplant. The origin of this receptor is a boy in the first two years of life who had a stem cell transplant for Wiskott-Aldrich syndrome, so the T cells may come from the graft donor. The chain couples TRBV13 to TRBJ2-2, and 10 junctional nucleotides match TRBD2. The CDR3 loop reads CASSHTPSGGSGELFC. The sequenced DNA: TGTGCCAGCAGCCATACCCCTAGCGGGGGTTCCGGGGAGCTGTTTTGT.